These T cell receptor beta chains were read from a single sample in a study of blood T cells in healthy people across ages. Each CDR3 protein is one row after TCRdb ran MiXCR on the 5' RACE reads. Of about 1.4 million distinct CDR3 sequences in the sample, approximately 59% were seen once. The sequencing input was blood. Receptor source: a man younger than 30 in good health. The CDR3 runs from the conserved cysteine through the conserved F or W. The D gene is left open where the match is weak. Clone size is stated in some rows and not others, as once, few, many or a class when expanded.

size,J,D,length,V,DNA,CDR3
.,TRBJ2-1,.,16,TRBV5-1,TGCGCCAGCAGCTTGGCCGCGGGACTCGGTAACAATGAGCGGTTCTTC,CASSLAAGLGNNERFF
few,TRBJ2-4,.,16,TRBV6-2/TRBV6-3,TGTGCCAGCAGTACCCTCAGGGCCCTACACCCTACGATGCAGTACTTC,CASSTLRALHPTMQYF
.,TRBJ2-3,.,14,TRBV11-2,TGTGCCAGCAGCTTAATCACTAGCACAGATACGCAGTATTTT,CASSLITSTDTQYF
once,TRBJ2-3,.,14,TRBV14,TGTGCCAGCAGCCATTCGGGGCGCACAGATACGCAGTATTTT,CASSHSGRTDTQYF
.,TRBJ2-3,.,15,TRBV12-3/TRBV12-4,TGTGCCAGCAGTTTAACGGCGGCGACCACAGATACGCAGTATTTT,CASSLTAATTDTQYF
.,TRBJ2-2,.,16,TRBV7-2,TGTGCCAGCAGCTCAGCGAGTAGGGCGGTCGACGGGGAGCTGTTTTTT,CASSSASRAVDGELFF
few,TRBJ2-1,.,13,TRBV29-1,TGCAGCGCCAAGAAGGGCTCCTACAATGAGCAGTTCTTC,CSAKKGSYNEQFF
.,TRBJ1-2,TRBD1,16,TRBV3-1,TGTGCCAGCGGACAGGGGGATGCTATCCATAACTATGGCTACACCTTC,CASGQGDAIHNYGYTF
.,TRBJ2-7,.,16,TRBV27,TGTGCCAGCAGTTTAGCGGGGGCTAGCGGAGACTACGAGCAGTACTTC,CASSLAGASGDYEQYF
few,TRBJ2-5,TRBD2,14,TRBV7-8,TGTGCCAGCAGCTTCAGCGGGAGCATAGAGACCCAGTACTTC,CASSFSGSIETQYF
few,TRBJ2-1,.,15,TRBV6-5,TGTGCCAGCAGTTACGCGGGGACCCGCTTGAAGGAGCAGTTCTTC,CASSYAGTRLKEQFF
few,TRBJ2-3,TRBD2,16,TRBV7-2,TGTGCCAGCAGCTTAGCGGGGGGAGCGGGGGGAGATACGCAGTATTTT,CASSLAGGAGGDTQYF
once,TRBJ2-1,.,14,TRBV4-1,TGCGCCAGCAGCCAAGATCAAATCACCGATGAGCAGTTCTTC,CASSQDQITDEQFF
.,TRBJ1-1,TRBD1,14,TRBV29-1,TGCAGCGGCGGGACAGGGGGTTCGTACACTGAAGCTTTCTTT,CSGGTGGSYTEAFF
.,TRBJ2-1,TRBD2,16,TRBV7-2,TGTGCCAGCGGAGGGGCGTATAGCGGGGGACGCAATGAGCAGTTCTTC,CASGGAYSGGRNEQFF
.,TRBJ2-7,.,13,TRBV6-2/TRBV6-3,TGTGCCAGCAGTTACCGTGGGATTTACGAGCAGTACTTC,CASSYRGIYEQYF
.,TRBJ2-1,TRBD2,16,TRBV7-2,TGTGCCAGCAGCTTCACCCTGGGTCTAGCGGGGAATGAGCAGTTCTTC,CASSFTLGLAGNEQFF
.,TRBJ1-4,.,13,TRBV20-1,TGCAGTACACAGATCTCAACTAATGAAAAACTGTTTTTT,CSTQISTNEKLFF
.,TRBJ2-1,.,15,TRBV3-1,TGTGCCAGCAGCCAAGAACAGGGTCCCTACAATGAGCAGTTCTTC,CASSQEQGPYNEQFF
.,TRBJ1-2,TRBD1,14,TRBV18,TGTGCCAGCTCACCACTGGGACAGGGTAGCGGCTACACCTTC,CASSPLGQGSGYTF
.,TRBJ2-4,TRBD1,16,TRBV25-1,TGTGCCAGCAGTGCTTTCTCCGGGACAGGGAGCTACGAGCAGTGCTTC,CASSAFSGTGSYEQCF
.,TRBJ2-7,.,10,TRBV30,TGTGCCTGGAGGGCGGCGGGACTGTACTTC,CAWRAAGLYF
.,TRBJ2-1,TRBD1,15,TRBV7-6,TGTGCCAGCAGTCAAACAGGGGAGCTCTACAATGAGCAGTTCTTC,CASSQTGELYNEQFF
few,TRBJ2-3,.,11,TRBV7-9,TGTGCCAGCAGCCACCAAGATACGCAGTATTTT,CASSHQDTQYF
once,TRBJ1-2,.,13,TRBV29-1,TGCAGCGTTGAAGGGGGGACCGTCTATGGCTACACCTTC,CSVEGGTVYGYTF
.,TRBJ2-4,TRBD1,14,TRBV2,TGTGCCAGCAGCGGGGACAGGGGGAATAACATTCAGTACTTC,CASSGDRGNNIQYF
.,TRBJ2-3,TRBD2,16,TRBV9,TGTGCCAGCAGCGTAGTAATAGCGGGAGGAACAGATACGCAGTATTTT,CASSVVIAGGTDTQYF
once,TRBJ1-2,TRBD1,13,TRBV7-2,TGTGCCAGCAGCCCGATGGGACAGTTTGGCTACACCTTC,CASSPMGQFGYTF
few,TRBJ1-6,.,12,TRBV7-2,TGTGCCAGCAGCCTTACAATCCCACCCCTCCACTTT,CASSLTIPPLHF
.,TRBJ2-3,.,14,TRBV20-1,TGCAGTGCTAGTCCCTCCCTGGCCACAGATACGCAGTATTTT,CSASPSLATDTQYF
few,TRBJ1-1,TRBD1,14,TRBV7-2,TGTGCCAGCAGCTTAAAAAGACAGGGCGGTGAAGCTTTCTTT,CASSLKRQGGEAFF
.,TRBJ2-7,.,17,TRBV7-6,TGTGCCAGCAGCTCCCAAACCGGGACAAGCATGACCTACGAGCAGTACTTC,CASSSQTGTSMTYEQYF
.,TRBJ1-1,.,16,TRBV7-2,TGTGCCAGCAGCTTAGCTCCAAGTTGGGCCGACGTAGGAGCTTTCTTT,CASSLAPSWADVGAFF
.,TRBJ1-5,.,15,TRBV20-1,TGCAGTGCTAGTTCTATGACAGTTGAAACTCAGCCCCAGCATTTT,CSASSMTVETQPQHF
.,TRBJ2-2,TRBD2,16,TRBV4-1,TGCGCCAGCAGCCAAGCGGGACTAACGAACACCGGGGAGCTGTTTTTT,CASSQAGLTNTGELFF
few,TRBJ2-5,.,12,TRBV6-5,TGTGCCAGCAGCGCTGAGGGAGAGACCCAGTACTTC,CASSAEGETQYF
.,TRBJ2-7,TRBD1,15,TRBV6-6,TGTGCCAGCAGTTACTCCGTGGACAGGGGGGACGAGCAGTACTTC,CASSYSVDRGDEQYF
.,TRBJ1-6,TRBD1,16,TRBV18,TGTGCCAGCTCACCTATCGGAGCAGGGGGCATGTCACCCCTCCACTTT,CASSPIGAGGMSPLHF
.,TRBJ2-5,TRBD1,16,TRBV3-1,TGTGCCAGCAGCCAATTGGGACAGGCACTCCAAGAGACCCAGTACTTC,CASSQLGQALQETQYF
.,TRBJ2-7,TRBD1,16,TRBV27,TGTGCCAGCAGTTACCTTTCAACAGGGGTCAACGACGAGCAGTACTTC,CASSYLSTGVNDEQYF
.,TRBJ2-3,.,14,TRBV7-6,TGTGCCAGCAGCTCCACCGCCCGGTGGGATACGCAGTATTTT,CASSSTARWDTQYF
.,TRBJ2-5,.,16,TRBV6-2/TRBV6-3,TGTGCCAGCAAAGGAGGCAGTCTCGCCTTACAAGAGACCCAGTACTTC,CASKGGSLALQETQYF
.,TRBJ1-1,.,15,TRBV2,TGTGCCAGCACCGAGTGGGGGCTTACGGACACTGAAGCTTTCTTT,CASTEWGLTDTEAFF
few,TRBJ1-6,TRBD1,15,TRBV20-1,TGCAGTAATCGACAGGGGGCTCGGTATAATTCACCCCTCCACTTT,CSNRQGARYNSPLHF
.,TRBJ1-1,.,13,TRBV2,TGTGCCAGCACCCGCTGGGGAGGGTCTGAAGCTTTCTTT,CASTRWGGSEAFF
.,TRBJ2-1,.,11,TRBV20-1,TGCAGTGTTGCGGCGAGGAATGAGCAGTTCTTC,CSVAARNEQFF
few,TRBJ2-2,.,15,TRBV5-1,TGCGCCAGCAGCTTGGTTACAGGCGACACCGGGGAGCTGTTTTTT,CASSLVTGDTGELFF
many,TRBJ2-1,.,15,TRBV7-2,TGTGCCAGCAGCCGACAGGGGACTATTGAGAATGAGCAGTTCTTC,CASSRQGTIENEQFF
.,TRBJ2-1,TRBD1,14,TRBV5-1,TGCGCCAGCAGCTTGGGACAGGGTTTTGATGAGCAGTTCTTC,CASSLGQGFDEQFF
.,TRBJ2-2,.,12,TRBV20-1,TGCAGTGCTTCCACAGATACCGGGGAGCTGTTTTTT,CSASTDTGELFF
few,TRBJ2-7,.,15,TRBV7-9,TGTGCCAGCAGTGGGGGGCGGGAAAGCCCCTACGAGCAGTACTTC,CASSGGRESPYEQYF
few,TRBJ2-6,.,16,TRBV5-1,TGCGCCAGCAGCTCACAGGGCCCCTCTGGGGCCAACGTCCTGACTTTC,CASSSQGPSGANVLTF
.,TRBJ2-7,.,12,TRBV3-1,TGTGCCGGCAGTCCGGGGGCTTACGAGCAGTACTTC,CAGSPGAYEQYF
few,TRBJ2-7,TRBD2,14,TRBV4-1,TGTGCCAGCAGCCACCTAGCGGGGGCCTACGAGCAGTACTTC,CASSHLAGAYEQYF
once,TRBJ2-7,.,14,TRBV7-9,TGTGCCAGCAGCGCTTTACTAGCTTCCTACGAGCAGTACTTC,CASSALLASYEQYF
.,TRBJ1-1,.,14,TRBV7-2,TGTGCCAGCAGCTTAGATGGGTCTGACACTGAAGCTTTCTTT,CASSLDGSDTEAFF
.,TRBJ2-7,TRBD1,14,TRBV5-1,TGCGCCAGCGGTTCCGGGACAGGGGACTACGAGCAGTACTTC,CASGSGTGDYEQYF
.,TRBJ1-5,TRBD1,16,TRBV25-1,TGTGCCAGCACCGATAGGGGACAGCCTATGAATCAGCCCCAGCATTTT,CASTDRGQPMNQPQHF